These 31 T cell receptor beta chains were all obtained from the same sample, sequenced in a study of CD8 T cells in Susac syndrome. Reverse transcription of roughly 0.5 to 1 ug RNA was carried out with random hexamers. One entry per CDR3 protein results from TCRdb running MiXCR on the immunoSEQ multiplex PCR reads. The profile shows 100,000 to 150,000 distinct CDR3 sequences, about 93% of them singletons. The sequenced material came from CD8+ T cells from PBMCs. These receptors originate from a human donor with Susac syndrome.

CDR3 bases: TGCAGCGTAGAATACACTAGCGGTAGCTCCTACAATGAGCAGTTCTTC. Amino acid sequence: CSVEYTSGSSYNEQFF. V is TRBV29-1 and J is TRBJ2-1, with TRBD2 identical over 8 bases. The CDR3 length is 16 residues. Germline assignment: CDR1 SQVTM and CDR2 ANQGSEA. The V gene end was trimmed by 6 bases and the J gene end by 0 bases; junction bases not matched to a gene: 10.

This chain joins TRBV2 and TRBJ2-1; maybe TRBD1 (5 bases). The CDR3 extends over 13 amino acids. Trimming shortened V by 10 bases and J by 5 bases, and 15 bases separated the two germline ends. Germline loops: CDR1 SNHLY, CDR2 FYNNEI. The CDR3 DNA sequence: TGTGCCATCCCGACAGAACTGAACAATGAGCAGTTCTTC. This encodes CAIPTELNNEQFF.

The chain is built from TRBV9 and TRBJ2-7; 7 nucleotides match TRBD1. The CDR3 loop spans 14 amino acids. V was pared by 4 bases and J by 6 bases, with 10 bases of the junction left unmatched. Germline CDR1 is SGDLS and CDR2 is YYNGEE. CDR3 protein: CASSPTGQVGEQYF. In nucleotides, the CDR3 is TGTGCCAGCAGCCCCACCGGACAGGTGGGCGAGCAGTACTTC. The complete variable domain, with remaining parts taken from reference TRBV9 and TRBJ2-7, reads DSGVTQTPKHLITATGQRVTLRCSPRSGDLSVYWYQQSLDQGLQFLIQYYNGEERAKGNILERFSAQQFPDLHSELNLSSLELGDSALYFCASSPTGQVGEQYFGPGTRLTVT.

The chain links TRBV10-3 to TRBJ2-5, with TRBD1 as a possible D gene (6 bases). There are 14 residues in the CDR3. V lost 6 bases to trimming and J lost 5 bases, with 16 bases between them. Germline V gene data show CDR1 as ENHRY and CDR2 as SYGVKD. CDR3 in DNA: TGTGCCATCAGGGACTCAGGGGAAAGGGAGACCCAGTACTTC. It is translated as CAIRDSGERETQYF.

The J gene is TRBJ1-5, the V gene TRBV3-1, with no clear D. The CDR3 contains 12 residues. Germline V CDR1 and CDR2: LGHDT, YNNKEL (reference sequence). Trimming stripped 0 bases from V and 5 bases from J, with 2 bases between. CDR3: CASSQDDQPQHF. The CDR3 nucleotides read TGTGCCAGCAGCCAAGATGATCAGCCCCAGCATTTT.

The rearrangement links TRBV7-9 to TRBJ1-2, with D possibly TRBD1 on 5 matching bases. Germline-derived CDR1 and CDR2 are SEHNR and FQNEAQ (reference sequence). V lost 1 base and J 5 bases, leaving 20 bases between the germline ends. The CDR3 loop spans 17 amino acids. DNA of the CDR3: TGTGCCAGCAGCTTAGAAGGCAGCCAGGGTGGGCGTTATGGCTACACCTTC. This encodes CASSLEGSQGGRYGYTF.

Written as DNA, the CDR3 is TGCAGCGCTGCTACAGGGGACACCTACGAGCAGTACTTC. This translates into CSAATGDTYEQYF. V gene TRBV29-1 combines with J gene TRBJ2-7, with 7 positions matching TRBD1. With V trimmed by 7 bases and J by 2 bases, 8 bases remained unmatched. The length of the CDR3 is 13 residues. Germline-derived CDR1 and CDR2 are SQVTM and ANQGSEA.

The CDR3 spells CASSYRTGSSYEQYF. CDR3 bases: TGTGCCAGCAGTTACAGGACAGGGTCAAGCTACGAGCAGTACTTC. The rearrangement links TRBV6-6 to TRBJ2-7, with 8 nucleotides matching TRBD1. The CDR3 consists of 15 residues. V lost 2 bases and J lost 3; bases outside the gene matches: 6. Germline CDR1 MNHNY, CDR2 SVGAGI (reference sequence).

The J gene is TRBJ2-6, the V gene TRBV15; D remains unclear. The CDR3 covers 16 residues. The germline V gene has CDR1 LNHNV and CDR2 YYDKDF (reference sequence). V shed 5 bases and J shed 0 bases, with 11 bases lying between them. For the CDR3, the DNA is TGTGCCACCAGCCGACCCCTTTCCTCTGGGGCCAACGTCCTGACTTTC. It is translated as CATSRPLSSGANVLTF.

The J gene is TRBJ2-7, the V gene TRBV20-1; 11 bases are shared with TRBD2. This CDR3 has 13 amino acids. Per germline, CDR1 DFQATT and CDR2 SNEGSKA (reference sequence). V was pared by 6 bases and J by 7 bases, with 8 bases of the junction left unmatched. CDR3 coding DNA: TGCAGTGCCCTCGAACGACTAGCGGGGGAGCAGTACTTC. Protein: CSALERLAGEQYF.

CDR3 coding DNA: TGTGCCAGCATGGACCAGGCTTTCACAGATACGCAGTATTTT. Protein product: CASMDQAFTDTQYF. This chain uses TRBV2 with TRBJ2-3; D is unclear. Trimming removed 7 bases at V and 2 bases at J, with 13 bases between. Germline V lookup: CDR1 SNHLY, CDR2 FYNNEI. The CDR3 consists of 14 residues.

V usage is TRBV7-7 and J usage is TRBJ2-1; no clear D. The CDR3 has 13 residues. Trimming stripped 3 bases from V and 5 bases from J, with 8 bases between. The germline V gene has CDR1 SSHAT and CDR2 FNYEAQ (reference sequence). The CDR3 is CASSFYGDNEQFF. CDR3 nucleotide sequence: TGTGCCAGCAGCTTTTACGGAGACAATGAGCAGTTCTTC.

The chain is built from TRBV29-1 and TRBJ2-7, with unresolved D. Trimming took off 6 bases at V and 0 bases at J, with 9 bases between the two ends. The CDR3 loop spans 12 amino acids. Germline CDR1 SQVTM, CDR2 ANQGSEA. The CDR3 sequence: CSVLPNSYEQYF. For the CDR3, the DNA is TGCAGCGTCCTTCCGAACTCCTACGAGCAGTACTTC.

The chain carries TRBV24-1 and TRBJ2-5; no clear D gene. CDR3 size: 11 residues. V dropped 3 bases and J dropped 6 bases, with 4 bases sitting between them. Germline V CDR1 and CDR2: KGHDR, SFDVKD. The CDR3 sequence is CATSDMKTQYF. In DNA, the CDR3 is TGTGCCACCAGTGATATGAAGACCCAGTACTTC.

This clonotype has only one observation. The CDR3 here is CASRYRGEGYTF. The CDR3 DNA follows: TGTGCCAGTAGATACAGGGGAGAGGGCTACACCTTC. V usage is TRBV19 and J usage is TRBJ1-2, with 7 bases matching TRBD1. Trimming cost V 6 bases and J 8 bases; bases outside gene matches: 6. The CDR3 has 12 amino acids. CDR1 is LNHDA, CDR2 SQIVND, per germline (reference sequence). Combining the CDR3 with reference TRBV19 and TRBJ1-2 gives the whole variable domain DGGITQSPKYLFRKEGQNVTLSCEQNLNHDAMYWYRQDPGQGLRLIYYSQIVNDFQKGDIAEGYSVSREKKESFPLTVTSAQKNPTAFYLCASRYRGEGYTFGSGTRLTVV.

The rearrangement joins TRBV27 to TRBJ1-2, with 7 bases matching TRBD1. Per germline, CDR1 MNHEY and CDR2 SMNVEV (reference sequence). After removal of 5 bases from V and 5 bases from J, the junction contained 8 bases not matched to a gene. CDR3 length: 14 residues. DNA of the CDR3: TGTGCCAGCAGTGCCTCAGGGGGTGGGTATGGCTACACCTTC. Its translation is CASSASGGGYGYTF.

The V and J genes are TRBV12-3 or TRBV12-4 and TRBJ2-5, with D possibly being TRBD2 (6 bases). V dropped 5 bases and J dropped 1 base, with 11 bases sitting between them. The CDR3 is made up of 14 amino acids. CDR3 bases: TGTGCCAGCAGTGTGCGGGGTTTCCAAGAGACCCAGTACTTC. This translates into CASSVRGFQETQYF.

The chain is built from TRBV11-2 and TRBJ2-5; tentative D call: TRBD1 (6 bases). Trimming removed 4 bases at V and 4 bases at J, with 16 bases between. The CDR3 has 15 residues. Germline CDR1 is SGHAT and CDR2 is FQNNGV. The CDR3 region is CASSSPVGAVETQYF. As DNA, the CDR3 is TGTGCCAGCAGCTCGCCGGTGGGGGCCGTAGAGACCCAGTACTTC.

V gene TRBV4-2 combines with J gene TRBJ1-5; TRBD1 is a possible D gene (5 bases). This CDR3 comprises 15 residues. V was pared by 0 bases and J by 4 bases, with 10 bases between. Germline values: CDR1 LGHNA, CDR2 YNFKEQ. CDR3 coding DNA: TGTGCCAGCAGCCAAGAGGGAGCAGGGAATCAGCCCCAGCATTTT. This translates into CASSQEGAGNQPQHF.

The chain uses TRBV4-3 and TRBJ2-2; D is uncertain. CDR3 length: 14 amino acids. Germline V gene sequence: CDR1 LGHNA, CDR2 YSLEER. V shed 0 bases and J shed 4 bases, with 6 bases lying between them. The CDR3 here is CASSQDWGTGELFF. The CDR3 DNA follows: TGCGCCAGCAGCCAAGATTGGGGCACCGGGGAGCTGTTTTTT.

This chain links TRBV4-1 with TRBJ2-1, with 7 bases fitting TRBD2. The CDR3 has 14 amino acids. V shed 0 bases, J shed 11 bases, and the junction held 7 bases outside the gene matches. Germline CDR1 MGHRA, CDR2 YSYEKL. The CDR3 DNA sequence: TGCGCCAGCAGCCAAGATCGGGCGGGGGTTCAGCAGTTCTTC. Residues: CASSQDRAGVQQFF.

CDR3 amino acids: CASSYTEVFRQGLNYGYTF. The DNA for the CDR3 is TGTGCCAGCAGTTACACCGAAGTTTTTAGACAGGGGCTTAACTATGGCTACACCTTC. V gene TRBV6-5 combines with J gene TRBJ1-2; TRBD1 agrees at 8 bases. The CDR3 has 19 amino acids. J gave up 1 base and V 2 bases, and 15 bases lay outside the gene matches. Germline CDR1 MNHEY, CDR2 SVGAGI.

This rearrangement joins TRBV6-2 or TRBV6-3 to TRBJ2-7; no firm D call. Germline CDR1 is MNHEY and CDR2 is SVGEGT. This CDR3 has 11 residues. Trimming removed 2 bases at V and 5 bases at J, with 4 bases between. This CDR3 is CASSYIHEQYF. The DNA for the CDR3 is TGTGCCAGCAGTTACATCCACGAGCAGTACTTC.

V and J are TRBV10-3 and TRBJ1-1; TRBD1 matches at 7 bases. Germline V lookup: CDR1 ENHRY, CDR2 SYGVKD. Losses at the gene ends were 6 bases for V and 0 bases for J; bases not matched to a gene: 4. The CDR3 has 14 residues. This chain's CDR3 is CAIRGQTMNTEAFF. The CDR3 DNA is TGTGCCATCAGGGGACAGACTATGAACACTGAAGCTTTCTTT.

The chain couples TRBV28 to TRBJ2-7; D remains unclear. The CDR3 runs 12 residues. Between the trimmed V and J ends, which lost 7 bases and 0 bases, there was a span of 7 bases. From germline, CDR1 is MDHEN and CDR2 SYDVKM. The CDR3 is CASTGISYEQYF. The DNA of the CDR3 is TGTGCCAGCACGGGCATCTCCTACGAGCAGTACTTC.

This sequence joins TRBV30 and TRBJ2-7; no clear D gene. CDR1 and CDR2 from the germline V gene are GTSNPN and SVGIG (reference sequence). The length of the CDR3 is 13 residues. The V end was cut by 5 bases, the J end by 0 bases, with 11 bases between. CDR3: CAWAVGSSYEQYF. CDR3 nucleotides: TGTGCCTGGGCAGTCGGCAGCTCCTACGAGCAGTACTTC. The full variable domain, with the rest looked up from reference TRBV30 and TRBJ2-7, is SQTIHQWPATLVQPVGSPLSLECTVEGTSNPNLYWYRQAAGRGLQLLFYSVGIGQISSEVPQNLSASRPQDRQFILSSKKLLLSDSGFYLCAWAVGSSYEQYFGPGTRLTVT.

The chain joins TRBV12-3 or TRBV12-4 to TRBJ1-4; no reliable D call. Trimming left V 5 bases short and J 6 bases short, with 4 bases between. The CDR3 has 11 residues. CDR3 sequence (DNA): TGTGCCAGCAGTGGGGATGAAAAACTGTTTTTT. It codes for CASSGDEKLFF.

The J gene is TRBJ1-1, the V gene TRBV29-1; D is perhaps TRBD1 (5 bases). Trimming removed 3 bases from V and 6 bases from J, with 8 bases in between. Germline V CDR1 and CDR2: SQVTM, ANQGSEA. This CDR3 region has 11 residues. The CDR3: CSVDKGAEAFF. The DNA for the CDR3 is TGCAGCGTTGATAAAGGGGCTGAAGCTTTCTTT.

V and J are TRBV29-1 and TRBJ2-5; D remains ambiguous. V gave up 7 bases and J gave up 5 bases, with 14 bases separating them. This CDR3 comprises 12 residues. Per germline, CDR1 SQVTM and CDR2 ANQGSEA. CDR3 protein: CSANVVGETQYF. The CDR3 nucleotides are TGCAGCGCCAACGTGGTGGGGGAGACCCAGTACTTC.

The rearrangement uses TRBV24-1 and TRBJ2-1; TRBD2 matches 8 bases. The CDR3 totals 15 residues. From germline, CDR1 is KGHDR and CDR2 SFDVKD. J lost 8 bases, V lost 3 bases, and 8 bases had no gene match. The CDR3 loop is CATSDISGGRDEQFF. The DNA for the CDR3 is TGTGCCACCAGTGATATAAGCGGGGGCAGGGATGAGCAGTTCTTC.

The V and J genes are TRBV15 and TRBJ2-7; the D is unclear. Germline CDR1 reads LNHNV; CDR2 reads YYDKDF (reference sequence). The CDR3 length is 15 residues. V was cut by 1 base and J by 0 bases, with 10 bases left in between. The CDR3 region is CATSRASASSYEQYF. The DNA of the CDR3 is TGTGCCACCAGCAGAGCTTCGGCCAGCTCCTACGAGCAGTACTTC.